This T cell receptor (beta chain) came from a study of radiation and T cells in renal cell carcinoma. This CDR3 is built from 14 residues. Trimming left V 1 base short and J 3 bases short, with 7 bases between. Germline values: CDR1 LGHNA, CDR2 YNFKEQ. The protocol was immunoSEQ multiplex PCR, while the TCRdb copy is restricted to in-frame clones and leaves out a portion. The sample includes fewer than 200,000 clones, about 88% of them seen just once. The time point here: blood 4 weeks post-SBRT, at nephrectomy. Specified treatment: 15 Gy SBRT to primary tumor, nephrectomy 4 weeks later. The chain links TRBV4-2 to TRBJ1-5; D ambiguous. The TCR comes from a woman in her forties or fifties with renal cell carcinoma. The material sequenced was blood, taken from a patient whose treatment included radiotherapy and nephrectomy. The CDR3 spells CASSQGRNNQPQHF. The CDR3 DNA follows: TGTGCCAGCAGCCAAGGACGTAACAATCAGCCCCAGCATTTT.